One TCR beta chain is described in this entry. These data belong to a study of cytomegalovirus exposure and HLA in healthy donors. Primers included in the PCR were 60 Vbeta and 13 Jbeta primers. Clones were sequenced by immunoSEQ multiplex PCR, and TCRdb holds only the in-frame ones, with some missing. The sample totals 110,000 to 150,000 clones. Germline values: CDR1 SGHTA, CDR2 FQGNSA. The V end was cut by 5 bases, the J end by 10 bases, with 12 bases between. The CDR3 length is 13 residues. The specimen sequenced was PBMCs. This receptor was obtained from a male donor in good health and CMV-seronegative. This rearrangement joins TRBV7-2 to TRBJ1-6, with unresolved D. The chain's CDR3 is CASSPDGLSPLHF. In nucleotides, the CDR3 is TGTGCCAGCAGCCCCGACGGGTTATCACCCCTCCACTTT.